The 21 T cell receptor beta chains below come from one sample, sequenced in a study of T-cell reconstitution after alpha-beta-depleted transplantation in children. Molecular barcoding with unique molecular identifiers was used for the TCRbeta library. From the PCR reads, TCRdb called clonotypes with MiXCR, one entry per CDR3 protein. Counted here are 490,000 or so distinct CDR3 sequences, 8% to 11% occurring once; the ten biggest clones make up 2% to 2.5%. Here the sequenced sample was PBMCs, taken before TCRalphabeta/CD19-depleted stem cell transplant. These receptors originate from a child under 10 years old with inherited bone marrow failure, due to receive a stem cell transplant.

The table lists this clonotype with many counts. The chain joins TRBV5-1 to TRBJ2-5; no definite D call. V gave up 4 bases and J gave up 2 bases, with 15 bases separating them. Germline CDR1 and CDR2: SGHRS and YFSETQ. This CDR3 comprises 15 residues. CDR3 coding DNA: TGCGCCAGCAGCGACGTCGAGACACCTCAAGAGACCCAGTACTTC. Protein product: CASSDVETPQETQYF.

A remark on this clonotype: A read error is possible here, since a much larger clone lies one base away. CDR3: CASSFSAGCVETQYF. DNA for the CDR3: TGTGCCAGCAGTTTTTCGGCAGGGTGCGTAGAGACCCAGTACTTC. The rearrangement links TRBV27 to TRBJ2-5; tentative D call: TRBD1 (5 bases). CDR1 MNHEY and CDR2 SMNVEV come from the germline V gene (reference sequence). V gave up 3 bases and J gave up 4 bases, with 15 bases separating them. This CDR3 has 15 residues.

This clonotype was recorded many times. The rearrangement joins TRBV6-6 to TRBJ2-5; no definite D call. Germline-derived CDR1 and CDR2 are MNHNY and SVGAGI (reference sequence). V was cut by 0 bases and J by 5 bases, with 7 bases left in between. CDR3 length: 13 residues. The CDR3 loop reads CASSYSGWETQYF. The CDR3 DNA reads TGTGCCAGCAGTTACTCTGGGTGGGAGACCCAGTACTTC.

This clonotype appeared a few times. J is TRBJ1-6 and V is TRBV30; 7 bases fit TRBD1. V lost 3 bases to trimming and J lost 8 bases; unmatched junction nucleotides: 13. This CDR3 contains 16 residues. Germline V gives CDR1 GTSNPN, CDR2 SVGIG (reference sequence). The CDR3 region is CAWSFAGDRGDSPLHF. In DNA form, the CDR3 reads TGTGCCTGGAGCTTTGCAGGGGACAGAGGTGATTCACCCCTCCACTTT.

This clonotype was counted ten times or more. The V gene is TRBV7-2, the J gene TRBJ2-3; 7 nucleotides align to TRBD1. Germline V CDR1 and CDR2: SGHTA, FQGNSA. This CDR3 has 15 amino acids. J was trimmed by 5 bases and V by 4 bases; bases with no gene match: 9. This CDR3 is CASSSFDRAGDTQYF. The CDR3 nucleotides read TGTGCCAGCAGCTCGTTTGACAGGGCGGGAGATACGCAGTATTTT.

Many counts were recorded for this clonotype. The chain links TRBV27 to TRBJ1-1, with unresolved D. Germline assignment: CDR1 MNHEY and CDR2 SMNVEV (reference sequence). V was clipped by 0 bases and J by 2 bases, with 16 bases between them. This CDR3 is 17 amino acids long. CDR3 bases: TGTGCCAGCAGTTTATCAAGTCCGTGGAAGTTAAACACTGAAGCTTTCTTT. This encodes CASSLSSPWKLNTEAFF.

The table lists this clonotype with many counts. CDR3 sequence: CASSHGPQETQYF. CDR3 DNA sequence: TGTGCCAGCAGTCACGGACCTCAAGAGACCCAGTACTTC. This chain links TRBV6-6 with TRBJ2-5; no clear D gene. The CDR3 has 13 residues. From germline, CDR1 is MNHNY and CDR2 SVGAGI (reference sequence). Trimming pared 5 bases from V and 2 bases from J, leaving 9 bases between.

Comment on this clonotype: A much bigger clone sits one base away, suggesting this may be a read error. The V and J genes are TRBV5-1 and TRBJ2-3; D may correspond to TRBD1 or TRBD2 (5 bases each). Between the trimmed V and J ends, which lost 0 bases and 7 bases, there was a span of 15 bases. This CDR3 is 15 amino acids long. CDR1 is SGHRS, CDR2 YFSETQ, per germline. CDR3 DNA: TGCGCCAGCAGCTTGGTACCGGGGCAGGCGAATACGCAGTATTTT. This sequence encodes CASSLVPGQANTQYF.

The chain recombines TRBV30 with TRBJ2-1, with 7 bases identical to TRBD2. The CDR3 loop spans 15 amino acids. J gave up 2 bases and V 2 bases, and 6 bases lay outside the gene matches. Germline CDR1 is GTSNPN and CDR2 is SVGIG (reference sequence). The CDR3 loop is CAWSMGGSPYNEQFF. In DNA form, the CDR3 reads TGTGCCTGGAGTATGGGCGGGAGTCCCTACAATGAGCAGTTCTTC.

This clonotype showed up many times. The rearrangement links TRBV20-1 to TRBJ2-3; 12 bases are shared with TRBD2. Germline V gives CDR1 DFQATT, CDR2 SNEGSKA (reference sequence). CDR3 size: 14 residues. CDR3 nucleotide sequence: TGCAGCTCCTCACTAGCGGGAGGACCAGATACGCAGTATTTT. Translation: CSSSLAGGPDTQYF.

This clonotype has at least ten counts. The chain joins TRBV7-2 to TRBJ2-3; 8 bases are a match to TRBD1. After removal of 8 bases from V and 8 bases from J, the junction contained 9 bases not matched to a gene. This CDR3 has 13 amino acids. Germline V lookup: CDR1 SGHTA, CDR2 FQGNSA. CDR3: CASGQGPRSTQYF. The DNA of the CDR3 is TGTGCCAGCGGACAGGGACCCCGTAGTACGCAGTATTTT.

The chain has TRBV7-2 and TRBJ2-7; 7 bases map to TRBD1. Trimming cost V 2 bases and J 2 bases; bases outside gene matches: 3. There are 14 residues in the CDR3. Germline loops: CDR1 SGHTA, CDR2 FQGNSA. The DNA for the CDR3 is TGTGCCAGCAGCTTACCGGGACAGACCTACGAGCAGTACTTC. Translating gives CASSLPGQTYEQYF. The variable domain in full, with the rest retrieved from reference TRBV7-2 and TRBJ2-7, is GAGVSQSPSNKVTEKGKDVELRCDPISGHTALYWYRQSLGQGLEFLIYFQGNSAPDKSGLPSDRFSAERTGGSVSTLTIQRTQQEDSAVYLCASSLPGQTYEQYFGPGTRLTVT.

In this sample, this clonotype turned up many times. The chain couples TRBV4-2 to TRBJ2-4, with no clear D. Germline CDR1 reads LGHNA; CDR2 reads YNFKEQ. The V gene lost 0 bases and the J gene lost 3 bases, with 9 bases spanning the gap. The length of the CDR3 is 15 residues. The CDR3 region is CASSQELGSKNIQYF. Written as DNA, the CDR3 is TGTGCCAGCAGCCAAGAATTGGGTAGCAAAAACATTCAGTACTTC.

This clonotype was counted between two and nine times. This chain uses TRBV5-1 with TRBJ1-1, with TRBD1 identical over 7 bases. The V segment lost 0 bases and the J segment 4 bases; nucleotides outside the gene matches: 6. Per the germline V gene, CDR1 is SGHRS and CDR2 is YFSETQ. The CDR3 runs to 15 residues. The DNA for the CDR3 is TGCGCCAGCAGCTTGGCCGGACAGGCCTTCACTGAAGCTTTCTTT. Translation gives CASSLAGQAFTEAFF.

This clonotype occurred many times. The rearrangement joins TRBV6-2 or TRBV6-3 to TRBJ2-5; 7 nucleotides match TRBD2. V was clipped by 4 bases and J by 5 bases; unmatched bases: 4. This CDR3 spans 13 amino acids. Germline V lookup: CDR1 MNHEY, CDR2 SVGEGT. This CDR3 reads CASSFAGVETQYF. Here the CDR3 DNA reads TGTGCCAGCAGTTTTGCGGGAGTGGAGACCCAGTACTTC.

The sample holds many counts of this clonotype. CDR3: CASSQDRDRVFNEQFF. The DNA of the CDR3 is TGCGCCAGCAGCCAAGACCGGGACAGGGTATTCAATGAGCAGTTCTTC. The rearrangement joins TRBV4-3 to TRBJ2-1, with 9 bases that match TRBD1. This CDR3 has 16 residues. Germline assignment: CDR1 LGHNA and CDR2 YSLEER. V lost 0 bases to trimming and J lost 6 bases; unmatched junction nucleotides: 6.

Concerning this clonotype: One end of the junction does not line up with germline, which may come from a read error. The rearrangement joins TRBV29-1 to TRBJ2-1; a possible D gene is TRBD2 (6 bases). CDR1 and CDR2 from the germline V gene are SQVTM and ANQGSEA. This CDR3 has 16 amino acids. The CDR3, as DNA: TGCGGCGTTGAAGAAAGGTCACGGACTATCTACAATGAGCAGTTCTTC. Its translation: CGVEERSRTIYNEQFF.

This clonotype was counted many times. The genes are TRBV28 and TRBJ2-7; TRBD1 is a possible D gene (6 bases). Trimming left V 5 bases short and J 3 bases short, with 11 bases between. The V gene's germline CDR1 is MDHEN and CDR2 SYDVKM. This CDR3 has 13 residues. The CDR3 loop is CASSPGTHYEQYF. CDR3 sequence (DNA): TGTGCCAGCAGTCCCGGGACACACTACGAGCAGTACTTC.

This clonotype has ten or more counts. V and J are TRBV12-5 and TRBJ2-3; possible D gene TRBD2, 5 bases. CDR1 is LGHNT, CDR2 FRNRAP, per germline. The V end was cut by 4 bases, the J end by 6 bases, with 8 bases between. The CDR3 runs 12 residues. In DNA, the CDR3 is TGTGCTAGTGGTTCCCCGGGGGATACGCAGTATTTT. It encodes CASGSPGDTQYF.

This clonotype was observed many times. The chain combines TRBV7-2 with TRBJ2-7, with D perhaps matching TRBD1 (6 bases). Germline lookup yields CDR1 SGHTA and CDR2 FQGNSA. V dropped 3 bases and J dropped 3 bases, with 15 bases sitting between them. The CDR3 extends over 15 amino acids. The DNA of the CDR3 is TGTGCCAGCAGCTTCGACAGGAACCGAGGCTACGAGCAGTACTTC. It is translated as CASSFDRNRGYEQYF.

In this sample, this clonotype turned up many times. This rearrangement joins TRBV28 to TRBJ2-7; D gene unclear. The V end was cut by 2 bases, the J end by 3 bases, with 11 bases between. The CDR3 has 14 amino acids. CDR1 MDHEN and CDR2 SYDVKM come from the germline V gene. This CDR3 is CASSLAPSIYEQYF. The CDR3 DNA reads TGTGCCAGCAGTTTAGCCCCCAGTATCTACGAGCAGTACTTC.